These 27 T cell receptor beta chains came from one sample sequenced in a study of T cell repertoires and HLA-DP antigens. The antigens for these receptors are not known. Here immunoSEQ multiplex PCR was the method, and the copy in TCRdb shows in-frame clones only, minus some. This table holds about 110,000 clones, around 93% found once. Specimen: CD4+ T cells from PBMCs. The origin of the receptors is a woman aged 18 to 35 in good health and CMV-seronegative.

This clone was seen many times. V and J are TRBV19 and TRBJ2-5; TRBD1 aligns across 12 bases. The germline V gene has CDR1 LNHDA and CDR2 SQIVND (reference sequence). This CDR3 is built from 16 residues. V lost 5 bases and J lost 5; bases outside the gene matches: 9. In nucleotides, the CDR3 is TGTGCCAGTAGTGTTTCGGGACAGGGGGCGCATGAGACCCAGTACTTC. This sequence encodes CASSVSGQGAHETQYF.

The chain has TRBV11-3 and TRBJ2-5; 7 bases line up with TRBD1. V gave up 5 bases and J gave up 4 bases; unmatched junction bases: 13. Germline V CDR1 and CDR2: SGHNT, YENEEA. The CDR3 sequence is 16 residues long. The CDR3 nucleotides are TGTGCCAGCAGCCTGCGGACAGGAAAGGGTTTAGAGACCCAGTACTTC. Residues: CASSLRTGKGLETQYF.

V usage is TRBV28 and J usage is TRBJ2-7; 7 bases agree with TRBD2. The CDR3 loop spans 12 amino acids. Germline loops: CDR1 MDHEN, CDR2 SYDVKM. V shed 3 bases, J shed 4 bases, and the junction held 0 bases outside the gene matches. The CDR3 loop reads CASSLGGYEQYV. The CDR3 DNA reads TGTGCCAGCAGTTTGGGAGGGTACGAGCAGTACGTC.

This chain uses TRBV29-1 with TRBJ1-2; no clear D. V was trimmed by 4 bases and J by 4 bases, leaving 16 bases between them. Germline CDR1 is SQVTM and CDR2 is ANQGSEA. This CDR3 contains 14 residues. CDR3 loop: CSVAPLHRSYGYTF. The CDR3 region has the DNA TGCAGCGTTGCTCCCCTACATCGGAGCTATGGCTACACCTTC. The full variable domain, rest sourced from reference TRBV29-1 and TRBJ1-2, is SAVISQKPSRDICQRGTSLTIQCQVDSQVTMMFWYRQQPGQSLTLIATANQGSEATYESGFVIDKFPISRPNLTFSTLTVSNMSPEDSSIYLCSVAPLHRSYGYTFGSGTRLTVV.

The rearrangement uses TRBV28 and TRBJ2-1; D remains ambiguous. The CDR3 extends over 16 amino acids. Trimming removed 2 bases at V and 4 bases at J, with 15 bases between. Looked up from germline, CDR1 is MDHEN and CDR2 is SYDVKM. CDR3 amino acids: CASSLATRVLYNEQFF. CDR3 nucleotide sequence: TGTGCCAGCAGTTTAGCCACCCGAGTTCTGTACAATGAGCAGTTCTTC.

The chain recombines TRBV7-2 with TRBJ2-1; no firm D call. The germline gives CDR1 SGHTA, CDR2 FQGNSA. The CDR3 length is 14 residues. The ends were cut back, 2 bases at V and 10 bases at J, with 15 bases in the middle. In nucleotides, the CDR3 is TGTGCCAGCAGCTTATCCACCGAGGCCTTGGAGCAGTTCTTC. This codes for CASSLSTEALEQFF. The variable domain in full, with the rest retrieved from reference TRBV7-2 and TRBJ2-1, is GAGVSQSPSNKVTEKGKDVELRCDPISGHTALYWYRQSLGQGLEFLIYFQGNSAPDKSGLPSDRFSAERTGGSVSTLTIQRTQQEDSAVYLCASSLSTEALEQFFGPGTRLTVL.

This chain joins TRBV10-1 and TRBJ2-7, with TRBD2 matching 16 bases. Germline CDR1 is WNHNN and CDR2 is SYGVQD (reference sequence). There are 17 residues in the CDR3. With V trimmed by 3 bases and J by 2 bases, 4 bases remained unmatched. The CDR3 here is CASSEGTSGRVTYEQYF. CDR3 nucleotide sequence: TGCGCCAGCAGTGAAGGGACTAGCGGGAGGGTTACCTACGAGCAGTACTTC.

Worth noting for this clone: One end of the junction is discordant with germline, which a read error may explain. V and J are TRBV7-7 and TRBJ2-2; D is unclear. This CDR3 contains 13 residues. Germline CDR1 is SSHAT and CDR2 is FNYEAQ (reference sequence). The CDR3 loop reads CASSSAFTGELFF. CDR3 in DNA: TGTGCTAGCAGCTCCGCCTTCACCGGGGAGCTGTTTTTT.

The chain carries TRBV5-5 and TRBJ2-5, with 8 bases lining up with TRBD1. J lost 5 bases, V lost 3 bases, and 6 bases had no gene match. This CDR3 contains 14 residues. Germline CDR1 reads SGHKS; CDR2 reads YYEKEE (reference sequence). CDR3 nucleotides: TGTGCCAGCAGCTCTCCAGGGGGCCGGGAGACCCAGTACTTC. Amino acids: CASSSPGGRETQYF. Based on the CDR3 plus reference TRBV5-5 and TRBJ2-5, the full variable domain is DAGVTQSPTHLIKTRGQQVTLRCSPISGHKSVSWYQQVLGQGPQFIFQYYEKEERGRGNFPDRFSARQFPNYSSELNVNALLLGDSALYLCASSSPGGRETQYFGPGTRLLVL.

The chain couples TRBV6-6 to TRBJ2-7, with 9 bases identical to TRBD1. In germline, CDR1 is MNHNY, CDR2 SVGAGI (reference sequence). This CDR3 spans 13 amino acids. V lost 6 bases, J lost 6 bases, and 6 bases stayed unmatched. CDR3 sequence reads: CASRYRGPGEQYF. The CDR3 DNA follows: TGTGCCAGCAGATACAGGGGGCCAGGCGAGCAGTACTTC.

V gene TRBV7-9 combines with J gene TRBJ2-2; no reliable D call. The CDR3 is 17 amino acids. V lost 0 bases to trimming and J lost 0 bases, with 11 bases between them. Germline V gene sequence: CDR1 SEHNR, CDR2 FQNEAQ (reference sequence). The DNA of the CDR3 is TGTGCCAGCAGCTTAGCTGGCTCTTTGGCGAACACCGGGGAGCTGTTTTTT. Its protein is CASSLAGSLANTGELFF.

The V gene is TRBV27, the J gene TRBJ1-6; D is ambiguous. This CDR3 is 15 amino acids long. The germline CDR1 and CDR2 sequences are MNHEY and SMNVEV (reference sequence). Trimming removed 6 bases from V and 3 bases from J, with 12 bases in between. CDR3 loop: CASRGPPLYNSPLHF. The DNA for the CDR3 is TGTGCCAGCAGAGGACCGCCGCTCTATAATTCACCCCTCCACTTT.

The chain links TRBV28 to TRBJ2-7; 9 bases align to TRBD1. The CDR3 runs to 18 residues. J lost 4 bases, V lost 4 bases, and 17 bases had no gene match. Per germline, CDR1 MDHEN and CDR2 SYDVKM. CDR3 sequence reads: CASSSPKSRWTGDYEQYF. In DNA form, the CDR3 reads TGTGCCAGCAGTTCCCCTAAAAGTCGGTGGACAGGGGATTACGAGCAGTACTTC.

The chain uses TRBV28 and TRBJ2-7, with D unresolved. CDR1 and CDR2 from the germline V gene are MDHEN and SYDVKM. The CDR3 runs 12 residues. Trimming removed 5 bases from V and 3 bases from J, with 8 bases in between. CDR3 amino acids: CASSPRLYEQYF. The CDR3, as DNA: TGTGCCAGCAGTCCCAGGCTCTACGAGCAGTACTTC.

This chain links TRBV6-4 with TRBJ2-3; no reliable D call. Trimming pared 2 bases from V and 0 bases from J, leaving 9 bases between. CDR3 length: 15 residues. Germline V gives CDR1 MRHNA, CDR2 SNTAGT. The CDR3 sequence: CASSDQVSSTDTQYF. Written as DNA, the CDR3 is TGTGCCAGCAGTGACCAGGTTTCTAGCACAGATACGCAGTATTTT.

This sequence joins TRBV5-1 and TRBJ2-1; 8 positions match TRBD2. V shed 3 bases, J shed 7 bases, and the junction held 9 bases outside the gene matches. The CDR3 is 15 amino acids. Germline V lookup: CDR1 SGHRS, CDR2 YFSETQ. In nucleotides, the CDR3 is TGCGCCAGCAGCTGGCCCACGGGAGGGGATAATGAGCAGTTCTTC. Amino acid sequence: CASSWPTGGDNEQFF. Together with reference TRBV5-1 and TRBJ2-1, the CDR3 gives the full variable domain: KAGVTQTPRYLIKTRGQQVTLSCSPISGHRSVSWYQQTPGQGLQFLFEYFSETQRNKGNFPGRFSGRQFSNSRSEMNVSTLELGDSALYLCASSWPTGGDNEQFFGPGTRLTVL.

V and J are TRBV7-9 and TRBJ2-1, with D perhaps matching TRBD1 or TRBD2 (6 bases each). The CDR3 loop spans 11 amino acids. Germline loops: CDR1 SEHNR, CDR2 FQNEAQ (reference sequence). V lost 2 bases and J lost 13, with 9 bases in between. Written as DNA, the CDR3 is TGTGCCAGCAGCTTAAGGGGGGATCAGTTCTTC. Amino acids: CASSLRGDQFF.

The CDR3 reads CASSLLSNQPQHF. Here the CDR3 DNA reads TGTGCCAGCAGCTTGCTGAGCAATCAGCCCCAGCATTTT. The chain employs TRBV11-2 and TRBJ1-5; D remains unclear. In germline, CDR1 is SGHAT, CDR2 FQNNGV. This CDR3 comprises 13 residues. The germline V and J ends were trimmed by 3 bases and 1 base, with 4 bases remaining between them.

The chain employs TRBV5-1 and TRBJ2-3, with TRBD2 matching 8 bases. The CDR3 runs to 15 residues. Germline values: CDR1 SGHRS, CDR2 YFSETQ. V shed 4 bases, J shed 0 bases, and the junction held 4 bases outside the gene matches. CDR3 sequence reads: CASSRSGTSTDTQYF. The CDR3 DNA reads TGCGCCAGCAGCCGTAGCGGGACTAGCACAGATACGCAGTATTTT. The complete variable domain, with remaining parts taken from reference TRBV5-1 and TRBJ2-3, reads KAGVTQTPRYLIKTRGQQVTLSCSPISGHRSVSWYQQTPGQGLQFLFEYFSETQRNKGNFPGRFSGRQFSNSRSEMNVSTLELGDSALYLCASSRSGTSTDTQYFGPGTRLTVL.

This clone was seen once. The chain employs TRBV5-5 and TRBJ1-6; the D gene is possibly TRBD1 (5 bases). There are 17 residues in the CDR3. Per the germline V gene, CDR1 is SGHKS and CDR2 is YYEKEE (reference sequence). The ends were cut back, 3 bases at V and 5 bases at J, with 18 bases in the middle. CDR3 residues: CASSSLGYRSNNSPLHF. The CDR3 nucleotides read TGTGCCAGCAGCTCTTTGGGATACAGGAGTAATAATTCACCCCTCCACTTT.

This chain uses TRBV7-2 with TRBJ2-3; TRBD2 aligns across 10 bases. The CDR3 runs to 17 residues. Germline-derived CDR1 and CDR2 are SGHTA and FQGNSA. V was clipped by 4 bases and J by 5 bases; unmatched bases: 12. In DNA, the CDR3 is TGTGCCAGCAGCTCCGGGGCAGCGGGGGGGCCGGGAGATACGCAGTATTTT. Encoded protein: CASSSGAAGGPGDTQYF.

The genes are TRBV30 and TRBJ2-2; 10 bases are a match to TRBD2. With V trimmed by 5 bases and J by 2 bases, 11 bases remained unmatched. CDR1 GTSNPN and CDR2 SVGIG come from the germline V gene (reference sequence). CDR3 length: 17 amino acids. CDR3 residues: CAWAPLGLAVNTGELFF. The CDR3 DNA reads as TGTGCCTGGGCCCCCCTTGGACTAGCGGTTAACACCGGGGAGCTGTTTTTT.

V usage is TRBV6-6 and J usage is TRBJ2-3, with 10 bases identical to TRBD2. CDR3 length equals 15 residues. Germline CDR1 and CDR2: MNHNY and SVGAGI (reference sequence). The J segment lost 8 bases and the V segment lost 5 bases, leaving 10 bases of the junction unmatched. Here the CDR3 DNA reads TGTGCCAGCAGTCCGGCGGGGCTAGCGGGGGCTACGCAGTATTTT. Encoded protein: CASSPAGLAGATQYF.

The V call is TRBV29-1, the J call TRBJ2-3; the match to TRBD2 covers 8 bases. CDR1 SQVTM and CDR2 ANQGSEA come from the germline V gene. The length of the CDR3 is 13 residues. The junction had 2 bases not matched to a gene; V was cut back by 5 bases and J by 1 base. In DNA form, the CDR3 reads TGCAGCGTTCTAGCGGGCCGCACAGATACGCAGTATTTT. Its translation is CSVLAGRTDTQYF.

This clone was found once. V is TRBV6-1 and J is TRBJ1-5, with TRBD1 identical over 11 bases. Unmatched junction bases numbered 3, after V lost 7 bases and J lost 1 base. The CDR3 runs to 15 residues. The germline V gene has CDR1 MNHNS and CDR2 SASEGT. The CDR3: CASTGQGASNQPQHF. For the CDR3, the DNA is TGTGCCAGCACCGGACAGGGGGCAAGCAATCAGCCCCAGCATTTT.

This chain joins TRBV29-1 and TRBJ1-4; no clear D gene. V lost 7 bases, J lost 3 bases, and 12 bases lay in between. The CDR3 totals 13 residues. Germline V gives CDR1 SQVTM, CDR2 ANQGSEA. CDR3 nucleotides: TGCAGCGCGGAGGCGGGGTCTAATGAAAAACTGTTTTTT. This encodes CSAEAGSNEKLFF.

The chain recombines TRBV25-1 with TRBJ2-1; the D is unclear. V was pared by 3 bases and J by 0 bases, with 9 bases between. The length of the CDR3 is 15 residues. Germline lookup yields CDR1 MGHDK and CDR2 SYGVNS. CDR3 nucleotides: TGTGCCAGCAGTGACTGGACGGTCTCCTACAATGAGCAGTTCTTC. As protein: CASSDWTVSYNEQFF.